These T cell receptor beta chains were read from a single sample in a study of OX40 agonist ivuxolimab in advanced cancers. Profiled with immunoSEQ multiplex PCR; TCRdb holds only in-frame clones, not every one. Counted here are about 82,000 clones, around nine tenths occurring once; the ten biggest clones make up about 2.1%. The sequencing here drew on CD4+ or CD8+ T cells sorted from blood, taken in a trial of the OX40 agonist ivuxolimab. The receptor set was obtained from an adult with an advanced solid tumor such as melanoma, head and neck, liver or kidney cancer. CDR3s include the opening cysteine and the closing phenylalanine or tryptophan. The D gene is left open where the match is weak. Some rows mark clone size as missing; the rest say once, few, many or name a class of expanded clone.

size | J | V | D | DNA | CDR3
- | TRBJ2-1 | TRBV9 | - | TGTGCCAGCAGCGTATTGGGGCAGCCCTACAATGAGCAGTTCTTC | CASSVLGQPYNEQFF
few | TRBJ2-7 | TRBV9 | TRBD2 | TGTGCCAGCAGCGTAGATCTAGCGGGTATCTACGAGCAGTACTTC | CASSVDLAGIYEQYF
- | TRBJ2-2 | TRBV19 | - | TGTGCCAGTAGTATAGAGGACGGCTACACCGGGGAGCTGTTTTTT | CASSIEDGYTGELFF
- | TRBJ2-7 | TRBV27 | TRBD2 | TGTGCCAGCAGTTTATCCGGACTAGCGGGAGGGCACGAGCAGTACTTC | CASSLSGLAGGHEQYF
- | TRBJ2-3 | TRBV4-2 | - | TGTGCCAGCCGTAGCTCGGGGAGTCGGGGCCTCACAGATACGCAGTATTTT | CASRSSGSRGLTDTQYF
- | TRBJ1-5 | TRBV6-5 | - | TGTGCCAGCAGAGACGGGACTTATAGCAATCAGCCCCAGCATTTT | CASRDGTYSNQPQHF
- | TRBJ2-7 | TRBV5-1 | - | TGCGCCAGCAGCTTGGAATCGATTTTGGGAGAGCAGTACTTC | CASSLESILGEQYF
- | TRBJ1-2 | TRBV10-2 | TRBD1 | TGCGCCAGCAGTGAGATTGGGCAGGGGGCGCATGGCTACACCTTC | CASSEIGQGAHGYTF
once | TRBJ2-2 | TRBV4-1 | TRBD2 | TGCGCCAGCAGCCTACTAGCGGGCACCGGGGAGCTGTTTTTT | CASSLLAGTGELFF
- | TRBJ1-2 | TRBV6-5 | TRBD1 | TGTGCCAGCAGTTACTCGACCCTACAGGGGCCCTATGGCTACACCTTC | CASSYSTLQGPYGYTF
once | TRBJ1-1 | TRBV14 | - | TGTGCCAGCAGCCAAGATGAGACACCGAACACTGAAGCTTTCTTT | CASSQDETPNTEAFF
- | TRBJ2-7 | TRBV18 | - | TGTGCCAGCTCACTGGGACGGTCCTACGAGCAGTACTTC | CASSLGRSYEQYF
- | TRBJ2-1 | TRBV10-3 | TRBD2 | TGTGCCATCAGTGACTCCCCTAGCGGGATTTACAATGAGCAGTTCTTC | CAISDSPSGIYNEQFF
- | TRBJ2-1 | TRBV7-3 | - | TGTGCCAGCAGCCCCCACAATACCAGGGACAATGAGCAGTTCTTC | CASSPHNTRDNEQFF
few | TRBJ1-1 | TRBV30 | - | TGTGCCTGGTCTAAGAGGGGAGCAACTGAAGCTTTCTTT | CAWSKRGATEAFF
- | TRBJ2-7 | TRBV29-1 | TRBD1 | TGCAGCGTAGGGACAGGGTTCGGCGAGCAGTACTTC | CSVGTGFGEQYF
- | TRBJ2-7 | TRBV2 | TRBD2 | TGTGCCAGCAGCCTCACTTTAGCGGGAGAGCAGTACTTC | CASSLTLAGEQYF
once | TRBJ1-3 | TRBV18 | - | TGTGCCAGCTCACCACCGGAGGTCCTCGTGGGAAACACCATATATTTT | CASSPPEVLVGNTIYF
- | TRBJ2-4 | TRBV4-1 | - | TGCGCCAGCAGCCAAGTGATAGGTCTAAACATTCAGTACTTC | CASSQVIGLNIQYF
- | TRBJ2-7 | TRBV6-6 | TRBD1 | TGTGCCAGCAGTTACTCCCGGACAGGAACCTACGAGCAGTACTTC | CASSYSRTGTYEQYF
- | TRBJ2-7 | TRBV19 | TRBD1 | TGTGCCAGTAGGAGCACCGGGACAGGGGGATCCTACGAGCAGTACTTC | CASRSTGTGGSYEQYF
- | TRBJ1-1 | TRBV10-3 | - | TGTGCCATCAGCCCCGGGGAGGAAGTTGTACGGGGGAACACTGAAGCTTTCTTT | CAISPGEEVVRGNTEAFF
- | TRBJ2-5 | TRBV7-2 | TRBD1 | TGTGCCAGCAGCTTAACAGGGGTCGAACGGGCCCAGTACTTC | CASSLTGVERAQYF
- | TRBJ2-2 | TRBV5-1 | - | TGCGCCAGCAGGCCCGGTTTGGGCGGGGACACCGGGGAGCTGTTTTTT | CASRPGLGGDTGELFF
once | TRBJ2-5 | TRBV5-1 | - | TGCGCCAGCACCCGGAGACCGGAGGCGGAGACCCAGTACTTC | CASTRRPEAETQYF
- | TRBJ2-7 | TRBV5-1 | - | TGCGCCAGCAGCTTGGTTCCCGTCGGGGGCGAGCAGTACTTC | CASSLVPVGGEQYF
- | TRBJ2-3 | TRBV18 | - | TGTGCCAGCTCACCACCGGGGGCCCCGGATACGCAGTATTTT | CASSPPGAPDTQYF
- | TRBJ2-3 | TRBV5-1 | TRBD2 | TGCGCCAGCTTCCAGACTAGCGCCAGTAATACGCAGTATTTT | CASFQTSASNTQYF
- | TRBJ2-2 | TRBV30 | - | TGTGCCTGGACCAGGGTTGCGGCCGGGGAGCTGTTTTTT | CAWTRVAAGELFF
- | TRBJ2-1 | TRBV19 | TRBD2 | TGTGCCAGTAGTACGGGACTAGCGGGCAACAATGAGCAGTTCTTC | CASSTGLAGNNEQFF
- | TRBJ1-1 | TRBV5-1 | - | TGCGCCAGCAGCTTGGCCGGAGGGGCCATGGGTTTGGGCACTGAAGCTTTCTTT | CASSLAGGAMGLGTEAFF
- | TRBJ2-1 | TRBV27 | - | TGTGCCAGCAGCAACCGGGACGACTCCTACAATGAGCAGTTCTTC | CASSNRDDSYNEQFF